Sequencing of this TCR beta chain was carried out in a study of OX40 agonist ivuxolimab in advanced cancers. TCRdb's table, derived via immunoSEQ multiplex PCR, lists solely in-frame clones and lacks some. The sample consists of fewer than 30,000 clones, 65% to 90% of them appearing once. Autoimmune disease history or systemic immunosuppression excluded patients. V was shortened by 4 bases and J by 0 bases, with 10 bases between the two germline ends. The germline V gene has CDR1 MNHEY and CDR2 SMNVEV (reference sequence). This CDR3 is 15 amino acids long. This TCR derives from an adult with an advanced solid tumor such as melanoma, head and neck, liver or kidney cancer. The sequencing here drew on CD4+ or CD8+ T cells sorted from blood, taken in a trial of the OX40 agonist ivuxolimab. V and J are TRBV27 and TRBJ2-1; D is unclear. For the CDR3, the DNA is TGTGCCAGCAGTTCAACTGGAAGCTCCTACAATGAGCAGTTCTTC. Its protein is CASSSTGSSYNEQFF.